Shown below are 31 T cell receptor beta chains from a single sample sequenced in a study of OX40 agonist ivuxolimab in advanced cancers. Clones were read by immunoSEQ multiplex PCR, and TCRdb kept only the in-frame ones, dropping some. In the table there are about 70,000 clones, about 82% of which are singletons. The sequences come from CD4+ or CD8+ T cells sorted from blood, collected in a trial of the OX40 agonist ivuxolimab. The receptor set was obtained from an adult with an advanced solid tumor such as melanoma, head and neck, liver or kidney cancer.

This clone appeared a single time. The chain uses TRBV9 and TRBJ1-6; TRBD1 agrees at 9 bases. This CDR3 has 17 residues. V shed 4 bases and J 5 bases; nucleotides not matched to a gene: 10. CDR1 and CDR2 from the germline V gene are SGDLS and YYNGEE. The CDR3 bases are TGTGCCAGCAGCTCGTCCCGGGACAGGGACAATAATTCACCCCTCCACTTT. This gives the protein CASSSSRDRDNNSPLHF.

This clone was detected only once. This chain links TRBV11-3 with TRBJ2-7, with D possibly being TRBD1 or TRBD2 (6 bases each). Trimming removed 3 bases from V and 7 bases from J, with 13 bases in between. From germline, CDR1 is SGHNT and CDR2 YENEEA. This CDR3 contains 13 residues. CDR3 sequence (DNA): TGTGCCAGCAGCTTTGGGGGGCTGGGTGAGCAGTACTTC. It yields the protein CASSFGGLGEQYF.

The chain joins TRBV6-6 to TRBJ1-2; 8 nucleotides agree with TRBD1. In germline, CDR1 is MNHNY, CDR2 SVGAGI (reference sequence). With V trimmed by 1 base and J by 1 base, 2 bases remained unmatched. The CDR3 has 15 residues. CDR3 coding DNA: TGTGCCAGCAGTTACTTGGGGACAGGTAACTATGGCTACACCTTC. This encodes CASSYLGTGNYGYTF.

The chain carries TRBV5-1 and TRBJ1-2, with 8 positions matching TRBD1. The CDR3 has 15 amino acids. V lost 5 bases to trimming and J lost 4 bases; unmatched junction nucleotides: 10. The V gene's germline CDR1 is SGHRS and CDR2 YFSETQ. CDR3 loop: CASSQEPTGAYGYTF. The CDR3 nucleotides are TGCGCCAGCAGTCAAGAACCGACAGGGGCCTATGGCTACACCTTC.

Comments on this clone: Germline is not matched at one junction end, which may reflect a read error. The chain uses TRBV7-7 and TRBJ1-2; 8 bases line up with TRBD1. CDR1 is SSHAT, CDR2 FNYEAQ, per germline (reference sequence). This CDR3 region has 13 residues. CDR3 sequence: CASSPDRVRGYTF. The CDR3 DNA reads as TGTGCTAGCAGCCCGGACAGGGTGCGCGGCTACACCTTC.

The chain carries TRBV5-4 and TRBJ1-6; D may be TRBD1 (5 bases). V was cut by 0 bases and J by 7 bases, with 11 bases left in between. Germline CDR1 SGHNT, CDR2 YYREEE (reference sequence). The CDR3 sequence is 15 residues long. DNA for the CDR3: TGTGCCAGCAGCTTGGGTTCAGGGTTCAATTCACCCCTCCACTTT. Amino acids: CASSLGSGFNSPLHF. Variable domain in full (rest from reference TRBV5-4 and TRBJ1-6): ETGVTQSPTHLIKTRGQQVTLRCSSQSGHNTVSWYQQALGQGPQFIFQYYREEENGRGNFPPRFSGLQFPNYSSELNVNALELDDSALYLCASSLGSGFNSPLHFGNGTRLTVT.

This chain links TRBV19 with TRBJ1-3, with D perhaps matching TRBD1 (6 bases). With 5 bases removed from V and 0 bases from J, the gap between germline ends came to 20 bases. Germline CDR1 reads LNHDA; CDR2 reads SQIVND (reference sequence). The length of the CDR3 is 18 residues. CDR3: CASSGGRGLVISGNTIYF. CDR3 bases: TGTGCCAGTAGTGGCGGCAGGGGACTCGTCATCTCTGGAAACACCATATATTTT.

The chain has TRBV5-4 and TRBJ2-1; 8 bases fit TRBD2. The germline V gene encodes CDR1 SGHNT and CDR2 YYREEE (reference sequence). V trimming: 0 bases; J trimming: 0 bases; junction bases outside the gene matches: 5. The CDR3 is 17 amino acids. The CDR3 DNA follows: TGTGCCAGCAGCTTGGGAGCGGGGGTCCTCTCCTACAATGAGCAGTTCTTC. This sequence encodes CASSLGAGVLSYNEQFF.

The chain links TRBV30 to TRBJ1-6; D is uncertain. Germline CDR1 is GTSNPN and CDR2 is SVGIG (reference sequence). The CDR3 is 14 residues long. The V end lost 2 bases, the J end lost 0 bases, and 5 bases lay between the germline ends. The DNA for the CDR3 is TGTGCCTGGAGTCCTCTCTCCTATAATTCACCCCTCCACTTT. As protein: CAWSPLSYNSPLHF.

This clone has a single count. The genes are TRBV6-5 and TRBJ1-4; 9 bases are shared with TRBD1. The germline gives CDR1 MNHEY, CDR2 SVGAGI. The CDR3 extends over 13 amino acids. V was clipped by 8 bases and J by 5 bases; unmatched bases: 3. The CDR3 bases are TGTGCCAGCCGGACAGGGGACAATGAAAAACTGTTTTTT. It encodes CASRTGDNEKLFF.

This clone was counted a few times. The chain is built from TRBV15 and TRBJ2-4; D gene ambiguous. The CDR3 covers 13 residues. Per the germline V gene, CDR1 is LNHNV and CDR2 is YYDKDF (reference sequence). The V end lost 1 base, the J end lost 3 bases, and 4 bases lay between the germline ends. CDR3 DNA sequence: TGTGCCACCAGCAGAGGGGTCAAAAACATTCAGTACTTC. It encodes CATSRGVKNIQYF.

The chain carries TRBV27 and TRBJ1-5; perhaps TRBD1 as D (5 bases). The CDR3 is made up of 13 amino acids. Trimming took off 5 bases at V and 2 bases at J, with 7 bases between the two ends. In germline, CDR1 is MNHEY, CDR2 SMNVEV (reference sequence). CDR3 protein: CASSQGRNQPQHF. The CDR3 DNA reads TGTGCCAGCAGTCAGGGACGCAATCAGCCCCAGCATTTT.

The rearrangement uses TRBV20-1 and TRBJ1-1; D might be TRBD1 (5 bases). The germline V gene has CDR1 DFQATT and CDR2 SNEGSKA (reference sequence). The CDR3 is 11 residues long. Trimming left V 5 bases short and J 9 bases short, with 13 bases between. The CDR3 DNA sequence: TGCAGTGCTCCCAGGGAAGGGAAAGCTTTCTTT. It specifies CSAPREGKAFF.

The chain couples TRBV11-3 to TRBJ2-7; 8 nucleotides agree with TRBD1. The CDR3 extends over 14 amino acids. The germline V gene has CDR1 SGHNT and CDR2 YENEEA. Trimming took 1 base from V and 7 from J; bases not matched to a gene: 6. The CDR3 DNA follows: TGTGCCAGCAGCTTAGGCGACAGGGGAGGAGAGCAGTACTTC. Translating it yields CASSLGDRGGEQYF.

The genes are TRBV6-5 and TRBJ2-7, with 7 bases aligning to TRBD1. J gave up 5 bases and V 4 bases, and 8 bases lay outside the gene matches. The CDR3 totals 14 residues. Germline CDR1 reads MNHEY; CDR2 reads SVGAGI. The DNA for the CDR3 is TGTGCCAGCAGTTTTGACAGGGAATCCCACGAGCAGTACTTC. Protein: CASSFDRESHEQYF.

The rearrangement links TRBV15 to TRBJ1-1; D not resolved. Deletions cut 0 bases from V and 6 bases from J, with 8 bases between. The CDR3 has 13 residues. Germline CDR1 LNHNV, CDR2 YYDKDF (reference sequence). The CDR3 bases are TGTGCCACCAGCAGAGAATGGGAAGCTGAAGCTTTCTTT. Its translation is CATSREWEAEAFF. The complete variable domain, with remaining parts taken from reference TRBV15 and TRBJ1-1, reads DAMVIQNPRYQVTQFGKPVTLSCSQTLNHNVMYWYQQKSSQAPKLLFHYYDKDFNNEADTPDNFQSRRPNTSFCFLDIRSPGLGDTAMYLCATSREWEAEAFFGQGTRLTVV.

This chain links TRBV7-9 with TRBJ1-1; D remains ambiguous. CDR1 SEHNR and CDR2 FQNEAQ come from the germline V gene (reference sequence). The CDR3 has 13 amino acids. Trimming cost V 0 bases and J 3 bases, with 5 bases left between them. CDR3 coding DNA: TGTGCCAGCAGCTTAGCGTCGGACACTGAAGCTTTCTTT. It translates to CASSLASDTEAFF.

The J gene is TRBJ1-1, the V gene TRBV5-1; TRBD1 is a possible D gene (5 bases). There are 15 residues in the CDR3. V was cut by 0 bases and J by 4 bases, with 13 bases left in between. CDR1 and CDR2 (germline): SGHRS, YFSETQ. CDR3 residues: CASSLGGGTVTEAFF. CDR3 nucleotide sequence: TGCGCCAGCAGCTTGGGCGGGGGGACGGTCACTGAAGCTTTCTTT.

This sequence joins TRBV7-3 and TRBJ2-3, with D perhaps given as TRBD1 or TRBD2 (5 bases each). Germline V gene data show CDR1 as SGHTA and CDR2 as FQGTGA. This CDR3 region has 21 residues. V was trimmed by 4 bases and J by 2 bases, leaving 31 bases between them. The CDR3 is CASSSTYLRVGGRSVTDTQYF. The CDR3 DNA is TGTGCCAGCAGCTCCACGTATCTCAGGGTCGGAGGACGAAGCGTCACAGATACGCAGTATTTT.

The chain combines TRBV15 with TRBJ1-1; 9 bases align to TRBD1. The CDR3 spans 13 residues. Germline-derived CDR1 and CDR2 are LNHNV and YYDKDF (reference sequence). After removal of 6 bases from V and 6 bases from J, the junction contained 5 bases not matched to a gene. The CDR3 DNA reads TGTGCCACCAGTGCCGGGACAGGGTCTGAAGCTTTCTTT. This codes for CATSAGTGSEAFF. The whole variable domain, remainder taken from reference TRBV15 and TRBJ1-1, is DAMVIQNPRYQVTQFGKPVTLSCSQTLNHNVMYWYQQKSSQAPKLLFHYYDKDFNNEADTPDNFQSRRPNTSFCFLDIRSPGLGDTAMYLCATSAGTGSEAFFGQGTRLTVV.

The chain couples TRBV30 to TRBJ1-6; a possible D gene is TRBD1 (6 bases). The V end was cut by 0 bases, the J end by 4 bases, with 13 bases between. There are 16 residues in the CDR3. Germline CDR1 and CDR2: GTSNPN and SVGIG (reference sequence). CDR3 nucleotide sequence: TGTGCCTGGAGTGTACTACTGGACAGTTATAATTCACCCCTCCACTTT. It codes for CAWSVLLDSYNSPLHF. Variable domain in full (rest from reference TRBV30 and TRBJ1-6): SQTIHQWPATLVQPVGSPLSLECTVEGTSNPNLYWYRQAAGRGLQLLFYSVGIGQISSEVPQNLSASRPQDRQFILSSKKLLLSDSGFYLCAWSVLLDSYNSPLHFGNGTRLTVT.

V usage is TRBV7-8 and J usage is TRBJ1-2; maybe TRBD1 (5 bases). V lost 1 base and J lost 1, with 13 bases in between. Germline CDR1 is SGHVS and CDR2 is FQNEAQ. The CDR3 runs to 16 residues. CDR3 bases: TGTGCCAGCAGCTTAGGGGGCACGGCCCGTAACTATGGCTACACCTTC. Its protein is CASSLGGTARNYGYTF. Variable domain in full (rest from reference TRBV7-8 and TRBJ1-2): GAGVSQSPRYKVAKRGQDVALRCDPISGHVSLFWYQQALGQGPEFLTYFQNEAQLDKSGLPSDRFFAERPEGSVSTLKIQRTQQEDSAVYLCASSLGGTARNYGYTFGSGTRLTVV.

This CDR3 reads CASSTRDSSYEQYF. As DNA, the CDR3 is TGCGCCAGCAGTACCCGGGACAGCTCCTACGAGCAGTACTTC. The chain combines TRBV5-1 with TRBJ2-5; 7 nucleotides align to TRBD1. The closer fit of TRBJ2-7 to the DNA end suggests the J call may be wrong. This CDR3 region has 14 residues. CDR1 and CDR2 from the germline V gene are SGHRS and YFSETQ.

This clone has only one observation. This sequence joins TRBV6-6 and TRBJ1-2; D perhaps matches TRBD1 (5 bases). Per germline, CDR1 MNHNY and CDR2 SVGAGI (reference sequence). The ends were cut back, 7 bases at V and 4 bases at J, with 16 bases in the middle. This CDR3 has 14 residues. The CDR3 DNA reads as TGTGCCAGCATCAAGGGCAGGGCGGCCTATGGCTACACCTTC. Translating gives CASIKGRAAYGYTF.

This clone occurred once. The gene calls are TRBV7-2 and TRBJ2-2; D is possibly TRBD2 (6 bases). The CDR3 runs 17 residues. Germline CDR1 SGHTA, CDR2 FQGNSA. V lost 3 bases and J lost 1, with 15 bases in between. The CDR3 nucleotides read TGTGCCAGCAGCTTCCGGGAGACGATTTTGAACACCGGGGAGCTGTTTTTT. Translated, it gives CASSFRETILNTGELFF. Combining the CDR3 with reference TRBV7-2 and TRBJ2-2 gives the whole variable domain GAGVSQSPSNKVTEKGKDVELRCDPISGHTALYWYRQSLGQGLEFLIYFQGNSAPDKSGLPSDRFSAERTGGSVSTLTIQRTQQEDSAVYLCASSFRETILNTGELFFGEGSRLTVL.

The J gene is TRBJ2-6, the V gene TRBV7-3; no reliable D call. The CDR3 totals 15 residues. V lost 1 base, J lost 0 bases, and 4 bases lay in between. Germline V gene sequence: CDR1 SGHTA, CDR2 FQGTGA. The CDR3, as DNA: TGTGCCAGCAGCTTAAGCCCCTCTGGGGCCAACGTCCTGACTTTC. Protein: CASSLSPSGANVLTF.

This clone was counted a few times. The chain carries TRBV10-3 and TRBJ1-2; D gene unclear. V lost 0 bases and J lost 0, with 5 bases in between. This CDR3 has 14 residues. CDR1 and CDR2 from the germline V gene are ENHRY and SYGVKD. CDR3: CAISESYSNYGYTF. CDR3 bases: TGTGCCATCAGTGAGTCATACTCTAACTATGGCTACACCTTC.

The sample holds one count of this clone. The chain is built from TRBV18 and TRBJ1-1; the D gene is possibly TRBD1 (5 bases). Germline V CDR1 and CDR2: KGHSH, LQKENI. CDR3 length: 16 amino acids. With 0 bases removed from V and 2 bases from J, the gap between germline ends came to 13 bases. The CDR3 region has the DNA TGTGCCAGCTCACCACCCGGGTGGAGGGGTAACACTGAAGCTTTCTTT. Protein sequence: CASSPPGWRGNTEAFF.

This CDR3 is CASSRHNQETQYF. For the CDR3, the DNA is TGTGCCAGCAGCCGCCATAACCAAGAGACCCAGTACTTC. The chain employs TRBV4-2 and TRBJ2-5; no reliable D call. V lost 4 bases, J lost 0 bases, and 6 bases lay in between. This CDR3 is built from 13 residues. The V gene's germline CDR1 is LGHNA and CDR2 YNFKEQ.

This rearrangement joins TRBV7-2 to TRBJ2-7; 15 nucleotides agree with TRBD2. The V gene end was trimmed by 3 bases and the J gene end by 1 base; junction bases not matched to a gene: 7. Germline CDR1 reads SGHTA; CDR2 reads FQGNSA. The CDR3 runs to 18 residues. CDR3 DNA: TGTGCCAGCAGCTTGATTGGACTAGCGGGAGGGGGTTCCTACGAGCAGTACTTC. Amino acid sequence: CASSLIGLAGGGSYEQYF.

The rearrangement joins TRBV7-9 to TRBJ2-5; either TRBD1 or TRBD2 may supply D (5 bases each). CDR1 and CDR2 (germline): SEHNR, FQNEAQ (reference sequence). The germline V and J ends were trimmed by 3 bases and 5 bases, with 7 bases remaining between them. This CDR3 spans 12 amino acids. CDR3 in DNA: TGTGCCAGCAGCTTTGAGGGGGAGACCCAGTACTTC. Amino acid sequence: CASSFEGETQYF. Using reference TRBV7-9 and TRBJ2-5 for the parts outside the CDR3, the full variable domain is DTGVSQNPRHKITKRGQNVTFRCDPISEHNRLYWYRQTLGQGPEFLTYFQNEAQLEKSRLLSDRFSAERPKGSFSTLEIQRTEQGDSAMYLCASSFEGETQYFGPGTRLLVL.